A single sample is the source of the 30 T cell receptor beta chains below, sequenced in a study of beta chain features in type 1 diabetes. Expressed TCRB transcripts were sequenced because the isolated RNA had all been reverse transcribed beforehand. This table comes from immunoSEQ multiplex PCR, and its TCRdb copy is limited to in-frame clones, with some not included. This table has approximately 150,000 clones, approximately 9.8% appearing once. Input material: central memory CD4+ T cells from blood. The receptors were gathered from a woman aged 40 to 50 in good health.

The chain combines TRBV5-1 with TRBJ1-4; D ambiguous. The germline CDR1 and CDR2 sequences are SGHRS and YFSETQ. This CDR3 comprises 15 residues. V shed 4 bases and J shed 3 bases, with 13 bases lying between them. In nucleotides, the CDR3 is TGCGCCAGCAGCCGACCGGGGTCGGCTAATGAAAAACTGTTTTTT. Residues: CASSRPGSANEKLFF.

V usage is TRBV29-1 and J usage is TRBJ1-3; the D is unclear. Trimming shortened V by 0 bases and J by 6 bases, and 12 bases separated the two germline ends. The CDR3 length is 14 residues. Germline V lookup: CDR1 SQVTM, CDR2 ANQGSEA. This chain's CDR3 is CSVEDFPGSNTIYF. The CDR3 DNA reads TGCAGCGTTGAAGATTTTCCGGGGTCAAACACCATATATTTT.

This clone was observed a handful of times. This chain joins TRBV5-1 and TRBJ2-3, with 8 positions matching TRBD1. After removal of 5 bases from V and 5 bases from J, the junction contained 7 bases not matched to a gene. Germline-derived CDR1 and CDR2 are SGHRS and YFSETQ. This CDR3 is built from 14 residues. CDR3 residues: CASRSGGAGDTQYF. The CDR3 DNA sequence: TGCGCCAGCAGATCAGGGGGCGCAGGAGATACGCAGTATTTT.

The chain joins TRBV11-2 to TRBJ2-3; 15 bases are a match to TRBD2. Germline V gives CDR1 SGHAT, CDR2 FQNNGV. This CDR3 comprises 15 residues. Trimming cost V 5 bases and J 11 bases; bases outside gene matches: 8. The CDR3 nucleotides are TGTGCCAGCAGCGCGGGGACTAGCGGGGGGCTCAGGCAGTATTTT. Amino acids: CASSAGTSGGLRQYF.

The V gene is TRBV9, the J gene TRBJ1-2; weak D call: TRBD1 (5 bases). CDR3 size: 13 residues. CDR1 and CDR2 (germline): SGDLS, YYNGEE. V was shortened by 1 base and J by 13 bases, with 17 bases between the two germline ends. The CDR3 reads CASSVQGARRVTF. CDR3 nucleotides: TGTGCCAGCAGCGTACAAGGGGCGCGGAGGGTCACCTTC.

The chain links TRBV5-4 to TRBJ1-2, with 7 positions matching TRBD1. Germline lookup yields CDR1 SGHNT and CDR2 YYREEE (reference sequence). V lost 3 bases and J lost 5; bases outside the gene matches: 7. The CDR3 runs to 14 residues. The CDR3 region is CASSSTRTGYGYTF. CDR3 in DNA: TGTGCCAGCAGCTCTACCCGGACAGGTTATGGCTACACCTTC.

This clone has a count of ten or more. The V gene is TRBV29-1, the J gene TRBJ1-1; 7 bases align to TRBD1. The CDR3 is made up of 12 amino acids. The V gene's germline CDR1 is SQVTM and CDR2 ANQGSEA. Trimming at V came to 8 bases and at J to 4 bases, leaving 7 bases not matched to a gene. The CDR3: CSTREGATEAFF. In DNA form, the CDR3 reads TGCAGCACCCGAGAGGGGGCCACTGAAGCTTTCTTT.

This clone showed up just a few times. V is TRBV6-6 and J is TRBJ1-6; D unresolved. The CDR3 extends over 11 amino acids. V was shortened by 8 bases and J by 11 bases, with 10 bases between the two germline ends. CDR1 MNHNY and CDR2 SVGAGI come from the germline V gene (reference sequence). CDR3 loop: CASGSVAPLHF. CDR3 DNA sequence: TGTGCCAGCGGTTCCGTCGCACCCCTCCACTTT.

This clone was seen at least ten times. The germline gene is not matched at one end of the junction; a read error may be the cause. The V call is TRBV7-7, the J call TRBJ2-3; possibly TRBD1 or TRBD2 for D (5 bases each). In germline, CDR1 is SSHAT, CDR2 FNYEAQ (reference sequence). This CDR3 comprises 14 residues. The CDR3 nucleotides are TGTGCTAGCAGCTTAGCGCAGGGTGGAGATACGCAGTATTTT. It is translated as CASSLAQGGDTQYF.

The J gene is TRBJ2-5, the V gene TRBV7-6, with 14 bases fitting TRBD2. Per the germline V gene, CDR1 is SGHVS and CDR2 is FNYEAQ. This CDR3 is 18 amino acids long. The V gene end was trimmed by 5 bases and the J gene end by 5 bases; junction bases not matched to a gene: 13. CDR3 coding DNA: TGTGCCAGCAGCCCCGGGGCGACTAGCGGGGGGGCTAGGGAGACCCAGTACTTC. It encodes CASSPGATSGGARETQYF.

The table lists this clone with many counts. J is TRBJ2-7 and V is TRBV29-1; 9 positions agree with TRBD1. Germline CDR1 reads SQVTM; CDR2 reads ANQGSEA. The CDR3 is 12 residues long. V was pared by 7 bases and J by 2 bases, with 3 bases of the junction left unmatched. The CDR3 DNA follows: TGCAGCGCCGGACAGGGGACCTACGAGCAGTACTTC. It encodes CSAGQGTYEQYF.

V is TRBV5-6 and J is TRBJ1-2, with TRBD1 matching 9 bases. CDR3 length: 13 residues. The ends lost 4 bases at V and 7 bases at J; junction bases unmatched: 5. Germline V CDR1 and CDR2: SGHDT, YYEEEE. The CDR3 loop is CASSRDRAFGYTF. DNA for the CDR3: TGTGCCAGCAGCCGGGACAGGGCGTTTGGCTACACCTTC.

In its sample, this clone was seen a few times. The rearrangement links TRBV7-2 to TRBJ1-5; possibly TRBD1 for D (5 bases). The CDR3 length is 17 residues. Germline CDR1 reads SGHTA; CDR2 reads FQGNSA. The V and J ends lost 2 bases and 2 bases respectively, with 16 bases between them. The CDR3, as DNA: TGTGCCAGCAGCTTAAACGCCGCGGGGGGAGGCAATCAGCCCCAGCATTTT. This translates into CASSLNAAGGGNQPQHF.

This chain joins TRBV7-2 and TRBJ2-7; D remains ambiguous. This CDR3 region has 13 residues. Germline values: CDR1 SGHTA, CDR2 FQGNSA. V lost 1 base, J lost 2 bases, and 6 bases lay in between. CDR3 sequence: CASSLVLAYEQYF. CDR3 coding DNA: TGTGCCAGCAGCTTAGTCCTAGCCTACGAGCAGTACTTC.

This clone was counted only a few times. The chain uses TRBV2 and TRBJ1-1, with a weak D call TRBD1 (6 bases). The ends were cut back, 7 bases at V and 1 base at J, with 10 bases in the middle. The CDR3 runs to 13 residues. CDR1 and CDR2 from the germline V gene are SNHLY and FYNNEI. The CDR3 sequence is CASTRDKNTEAFF. The CDR3 region has the DNA TGTGCCAGCACTCGGGACAAGAACACTGAAGCTTTCTTT.

V usage is TRBV6-1 and J usage is TRBJ1-5, with TRBD1 matching over 8 bases. The CDR3 is made up of 15 amino acids. Looked up from germline, CDR1 is MNHNS and CDR2 is SASEGT. Unmatched junction bases numbered 12, after V lost 11 bases and J lost 3 bases. CDR3: CAVAHRDRSNQPQHF. The CDR3 bases are TGTGCCGTGGCCCACCGGGACAGGTCCAATCAGCCCCAGCATTTT.

In regard to this clone: The same CDR3 is also encoded by other DNA sequences in this sample. This chain links TRBV27 with TRBJ1-6; no reliable D call. Trimming stripped 3 bases from V and 6 bases from J, with 3 bases between. Germline CDR1 is MNHEY and CDR2 is SMNVEV (reference sequence). The CDR3 extends over 12 amino acids. In DNA, the CDR3 is TGTGCCAGCAGTTTCCTTAATTCACCCCTCCACTTT. It codes for CASSFLNSPLHF.

This clone was counted a few times. This chain links TRBV5-1 with TRBJ1-4, with D uncertain. With 2 bases removed from V and 0 bases from J, the gap between germline ends came to 5 bases. The V gene's germline CDR1 is SGHRS and CDR2 YFSETQ. This CDR3 comprises 14 residues. CDR3 region: CASSFGATNEKLFF. The DNA of the CDR3 is TGCGCCAGCAGCTTCGGGGCAACTAATGAAAAACTGTTTTTT.

This clone was detected only a few times. As DNA, the CDR3 is TGTGCCAGCAGCCGACAGGGAACCGCTTACGAGCAGTACTTC. Translating gives CASSRQGTAYEQYF. V gene TRBV11-2 combines with J gene TRBJ2-7; 7 bases agree with TRBD1. The CDR3 has 14 amino acids. With V trimmed by 5 bases and J by 4 bases, 8 bases remained unmatched. Germline V gene data show CDR1 as SGHAT and CDR2 as FQNNGV.

This clone was found a few times. The V gene is TRBV10-3, the J gene TRBJ1-1; TRBD1 might be the D (5 bases). The V end lost 0 bases, the J end lost 11 bases, and 10 bases lay between the germline ends. This CDR3 contains 12 residues. The V gene's germline CDR1 is ENHRY and CDR2 SYGVKD. The CDR3 reads CAISESDSSAFF. For the CDR3, the DNA is TGTGCCATCAGTGAGTCAGACAGCTCGGCTTTCTTT.

This clone was counted only a few times. The chain carries TRBV9 and TRBJ2-2; 8 bases map to TRBD2. The germline V gene has CDR1 SGDLS and CDR2 YYNGEE. The CDR3 is 18 amino acids. With V trimmed by 0 bases and J by 5 bases, 12 bases remained unmatched. The CDR3 sequence is CASSVEGRSGRGTGELFF. CDR3 nucleotides: TGTGCCAGCAGCGTAGAAGGGAGGAGCGGGAGAGGTACCGGGGAGCTGTTTTTT.

This clone was detected a few times. This chain joins TRBV6-1 and TRBJ2-6; D may be TRBD1 (5 bases). The CDR3 has 17 residues. Germline values: CDR1 MNHNS, CDR2 SASEGT. Trimming stripped 3 bases from V and 0 bases from J, with 12 bases between. The CDR3 reads CASSDNRQSSGANVLTF. DNA for the CDR3: TGTGCCAGCAGTGATAACAGGCAGAGCTCTGGGGCCAACGTCCTGACTTTC.

This clone was detected only a few times. The chain uses TRBV18 and TRBJ2-5; tentatively, D is TRBD1 (6 bases). The germline CDR1 and CDR2 sequences are KGHSH and LQKENI. CDR3 length: 14 residues. The V end was cut by 2 bases, the J end by 5 bases, with 12 bases between. The CDR3 spells CASSPGQSGETQYF. The DNA of the CDR3 is TGTGCCAGCTCACCAGGACAGAGCGGTGAGACCCAGTACTTC.

This clone was counted at least ten times. The J gene is TRBJ1-3, the V gene TRBV5-4; TRBD1 might be the D (5 bases). The CDR3 is made up of 14 amino acids. CDR1 is SGHNT, CDR2 YYREEE, per germline (reference sequence). V was pared by 5 bases and J by 0 bases, with 9 bases between. Here the CDR3 DNA reads TGTGCCAGCAGTCGACAGAGCTCTGGAAACACCATATATTTT. This gives the protein CASSRQSSGNTIYF.

This clone has at least ten counts. This sequence joins TRBV7-2 and TRBJ2-5, with a weak D call TRBD2 (6 bases). This CDR3 region has 15 residues. The germline gives CDR1 SGHTA, CDR2 FQGNSA. Trimming removed 5 bases from V and 2 bases from J, with 15 bases in between. The CDR3 loop reads CASSRMTRPQETQYF. CDR3 DNA: TGTGCCAGCAGCCGCATGACTAGGCCACAAGAGACCCAGTACTTC.

This clone was detected a few times. The rearrangement links TRBV29-1 to TRBJ2-2; 10 bases are a match to TRBD1. CDR3 length: 11 residues. Germline lookup yields CDR1 SQVTM and CDR2 ANQGSEA. With V trimmed by 4 bases and J by 12 bases, 2 bases remained unmatched. This CDR3 is CSVGTGGKLFF. The CDR3, as DNA: TGCAGCGTTGGGACAGGGGGAAAGCTGTTTTTT.

V usage is TRBV6-5 and J usage is TRBJ2-5, with D possibly being TRBD1 (6 bases). The CDR3 sequence is 15 residues long. The germline gives CDR1 MNHEY, CDR2 SVGAGI. The ends were cut back, 0 bases at V and 5 bases at J, with 13 bases in the middle. The CDR3 sequence is CASSYSTAGDETQYF. The CDR3 DNA reads TGTGCCAGCAGTTACTCCACCGCAGGGGACGAGACCCAGTACTTC.

The rearrangement uses TRBV6-5 and TRBJ1-4; D is perhaps TRBD1 (6 bases). Trimming stripped 6 bases from V and 8 bases from J, with 19 bases between. The CDR3 totals 15 residues. CDR1 MNHEY and CDR2 SVGAGI come from the germline V gene. The CDR3 region is CASSSGQLVGEKLFF. The DNA of the CDR3 is TGTGCCAGCAGCTCCGGACAGTTAGTCGGAGAAAAACTGTTTTTT.

The chain links TRBV18 to TRBJ2-1; possible D gene TRBD1, 6 bases. Germline assignment: CDR1 KGHSH and CDR2 LQKENI. The CDR3 totals 13 residues. Between the trimmed V and J ends, which lost 4 bases and 5 bases, there was a span of 9 bases. CDR3 amino acids: CASSQQGNNEQFF. The DNA for the CDR3 is TGTGCCAGCTCACAACAGGGAAACAATGAGCAGTTCTTC.

V gene TRBV19 combines with J gene TRBJ2-7, with D possibly being TRBD2 (7 bases). Germline loops: CDR1 LNHDA, CDR2 SQIVND (reference sequence). V was shortened by 4 bases and J by 5 bases, with 15 bases between the two germline ends. CDR3 length equals 14 residues. The CDR3 is CASSRGGATDEQYF. CDR3 DNA: TGTGCCAGTAGTAGGGGGGGCGCCACAGACGAGCAGTACTTC.